This T cell receptor (beta chain) was found in a study of long-term antiretroviral therapy in people with HIV. As to this clone: Antigen: not known.

This CDR3 spans 14 amino acids. The germline V and J ends were trimmed by 9 bases and 1 base, with 16 bases remaining between them. CDR1 ENHRY and CDR2 SYGVKD come from the germline V gene. Going into DNA extraction, samples held about 0.85-11 million cryopreserved PBMC. Study observations and caveats: Collection spanned 2004 to 2017; ART regimens may be less effective than current ones. Compared with controls, HIV repertoires showed narrower CDR3 length ranges. Following ART, diversity rose but still fell short of transplant donor controls.

Researchers report immunoSEQ v3.0 was run at survey level. Using immunoSEQ multiplex PCR, the repertoire was profiled, and TCRdb retains in-frame clones only, with some absent. The data contain 25,000 to 40,000 clones, roughly 96% of them singletons. This clonotype was obtained from a man between 25 and 39 years old with HIV. This sequence joins TRBV10-3 and TRBJ2-7; D may be TRBD1 (6 bases). The input for sequencing was unsorted PBMCs, taken approximately 6.6 years after starting antiretroviral therapy. The CDR3 DNA sequence: TGTGCCATTCGAAAGGGTCAGGGGTCCTACGAGCAGTACTTC. Its translation: CAIRKGQGSYEQYF.